These 31 T cell receptor beta chains came from one sample sequenced in a study of blood T cell repertoires in COVID-19. Produced via immunoSEQ multiplex PCR; TCRdb's table is partial and in-frame only. The sample contains around 130,000 clones, about four fifths of which appear only once. Sequenced material: peripheral blood. All receptors derive from a woman aged 55-69 years with acute or convalescent COVID-19.

The chain recombines TRBV10-3 with TRBJ1-3; a weak D match, TRBD1 (6 bases). V lost 0 bases, J lost 0 bases, and 18 bases lay in between. CDR3 size: 19 residues. Germline lookup yields CDR1 ENHRY and CDR2 SYGVKD. The CDR3 nucleotides are TGTGCCATCAGTGAGTCGTCCAGACAGGCGCTACCCTCTGGAAACACCATATATTTT. Translated, it gives CAISESSRQALPSGNTIYF.

The V gene is TRBV9, the J gene TRBJ2-2; 9 bases fit TRBD2. Germline CDR1 reads SGDLS; CDR2 reads YYNGEE. The CDR3 spans 18 residues. Unmatched junction bases numbered 6, after V lost 0 bases and J lost 0 bases. This chain's CDR3 is CASSVVKAGGPNTGELFF. The DNA of the CDR3 is TGTGCCAGCAGCGTAGTAAAAGCGGGGGGTCCGAACACCGGGGAGCTGTTTTTT.

This chain joins TRBV5-6 and TRBJ2-5, with a tentative D call TRBD2 (6 bases). Per the germline V gene, CDR1 is SGHDT and CDR2 is YYEEEE. V lost 5 bases to trimming and J lost 5 bases, with 19 bases between them. This CDR3 is 15 amino acids long. CDR3 coding DNA: TGTGCCAGCAGTTCCATGCGGGGTTCTGTTGAGACCCAGTACTTC. Translating gives CASSSMRGSVETQYF.

The chain links TRBV27 to TRBJ1-6; D remains unclear. Germline lookup yields CDR1 MNHEY and CDR2 SMNVEV (reference sequence). This CDR3 comprises 17 residues. V lost 2 bases to trimming and J lost 8 bases, with 19 bases between them. In DNA form, the CDR3 reads TGTGCCAGCAGTTTAGGGCCGCCGCCTCTTGTGGATTCACCCCTCCACTTT. As protein: CASSLGPPPLVDSPLHF.

The chain combines TRBV24-1 with TRBJ2-3, with TRBD1 matching 9 bases. The CDR3 runs 16 residues. The germline CDR1 and CDR2 sequences are KGHDR and SFDVKD. The J segment lost 1 base and the V segment lost 2 bases, leaving 3 bases of the junction unmatched. The CDR3 region has the DNA TGTGCCACCAGTGATTGGACAGGGGCTCGCACAGATACGCAGTATTTT. Translating gives CATSDWTGARTDTQYF.

This clone was detected only once. The V and J genes are TRBV6-5 and TRBJ1-2; unclear D gene. This CDR3 is 15 amino acids long. Trimming cost V 0 bases and J 6 bases, with 14 bases left between them. Germline V gene sequence: CDR1 MNHEY, CDR2 SVGAGI. In DNA, the CDR3 is TGTGCCAGCAGTTACTCAGGCCGCCAGGTCGATGGCTACACCTTC. It encodes CASSYSGRQVDGYTF.

The chain carries TRBV19 and TRBJ1-5; 7 positions match TRBD1. V lost 7 bases and J lost 1; bases outside the gene matches: 7. Germline V gene sequence: CDR1 LNHDA, CDR2 SQIVND (reference sequence). This CDR3 region has 15 residues. CDR3 in DNA: TGTGCCAGTAACGCGGGGGGACAGAGCAATCAGCCCCAGCATTTT. Its translation: CASNAGGQSNQPQHF.

The V and J genes are TRBV11-2 and TRBJ2-2; 9 bases line up with TRBD1. The CDR3 sequence is 17 residues long. The junction had 10 bases not matched to a gene; V was cut back by 5 bases and J by 3 bases. Germline CDR1 SGHAT, CDR2 FQNNGV. CDR3 DNA sequence: TGTGCCAGCAGCCACCCGGGACAGGGCAGGTACACCGGGGAGCTGTTTTTT. It yields the protein CASSHPGQGRYTGELFF.

The V and J genes are TRBV29-1 and TRBJ1-2; 10 nucleotides line up with TRBD1. V trimming: 7 bases; J trimming: 3 bases; junction bases outside the gene matches: 5. Germline loops: CDR1 SQVTM, CDR2 ANQGSEA. This CDR3 contains 13 residues. CDR3 bases: TGCAGCGCCGGACAGGGGGGATACTATGGCTACACCTTC. Protein: CSAGQGGYYGYTF.

This chain connects TRBV4-2 to TRBJ1-2, with 10 nucleotides matching TRBD1. The CDR3 is 19 amino acids. V was pared by 0 bases and J by 3 bases, with 13 bases of the junction left unmatched. CDR1 and CDR2 from the germline V gene are LGHNA and YNFKEQ. The CDR3 nucleotides read TGTGCCAGCAGCCAAGATCTGACAGGGGGCGCCTACTCGGACTATGGCTACACCTTC. It translates to CASSQDLTGGAYSDYGYTF.

The chain has TRBV29-1 and TRBJ2-1, with 7 bases that match TRBD2. The CDR3 spans 11 residues. V gave up 2 bases and J gave up 15 bases; unmatched junction bases: 7. Germline V gene data show CDR1 as SQVTM and CDR2 as ANQGSEA. The CDR3 loop reads CSVEQLGGRFF. The CDR3 DNA reads as TGCAGCGTTGAACAGCTCGGCGGGAGGTTCTTC.

CDR3 nucleotide sequence: TGTGCCACTTCGGACAGTAGCAATCAGCCCCAGCATTTT. Protein product: CATSDSSNQPQHF. This sequence joins TRBV5-8 and TRBJ1-5, with D perhaps TRBD1 (6 bases). The germline V gene has CDR1 SGHTS and CDR2 YDEGEE. This CDR3 spans 13 amino acids. Trimming shortened V by 9 bases and J by 0 bases, and 10 bases separated the two germline ends. Complete variable domain (other parts from reference TRBV5-8 and TRBJ1-5): EAGVTQSPTHLIKTRGQQATLRCSPISGHTSVYWYQQALGLGLQFLLWYDEGEERNRGNFPPRFSGRQFPNYSSELNVNALELEDSALYLCATSDSSNQPQHFGDGTRLSIL.

The chain is built from TRBV5-4 and TRBJ1-2; maybe TRBD1 (5 bases). The V end was cut by 3 bases, the J end by 8 bases, with 20 bases between. Germline V gene sequence: CDR1 SGHNT, CDR2 YYREEE (reference sequence). The CDR3 consists of 15 residues. In DNA, the CDR3 is TGTGCCAGCAGCTCACCCCGAGAGCGGGGCCGGGGCTACACCTTC. This gives the protein CASSSPRERGRGYTF.

This chain connects TRBV3-1 (or the pseudogene TRBV3-2) to TRBJ1-2; D is perhaps TRBD1 (6 bases). CDR1 LGHDT and CDR2 YNNKEL come from the germline V gene (reference sequence). Deletions cut 4 bases from V and 5 bases from J, with 14 bases between. This CDR3 has 14 residues. This chain's CDR3 is CASSPEAGAYGYTF. As DNA, the CDR3 is TGTGCCAGCAGCCCAGAGGCAGGGGCATATGGCTACACCTTC.

This clone was observed a handful of times. The gene calls are TRBV6-1 and TRBJ2-3, with D perhaps matching TRBD1 (6 bases). The CDR3 has 15 amino acids. Trimming took 2 bases from V and 0 from J, leaving 9 bases between them. Germline lookup yields CDR1 MNHNS and CDR2 SASEGT. In DNA form, the CDR3 reads TGTGCCAGCAGTGAACGGGACACAAGCACAGATACGCAGTATTTT. Translated: CASSERDTSTDTQYF.

The rearrangement uses TRBV5-4 and TRBJ2-1; 7 bases line up with TRBD2. Germline V CDR1 and CDR2: SGHNT, YYREEE (reference sequence). This CDR3 has 15 amino acids. The J segment lost 5 bases and the V segment lost 1 base, leaving 6 bases of the junction unmatched. CDR3 in DNA: TGTGCCAGCAGCTTGTGGGGGGGGGACCACAATGAGCAGTTCTTC. Amino acids: CASSLWGGDHNEQFF.

J is TRBJ1-6 and V is TRBV4-1; 8 bases line up with TRBD1. The CDR3 loop spans 16 amino acids. The germline gives CDR1 MGHRA, CDR2 YSYEKL. V lost 0 bases, J lost 7 bases, and 5 bases stayed unmatched. CDR3 nucleotide sequence: TGCGCCAGCAGCCAAGATGGCAGACAGGGGAATTCACCCCTCCACTTT. This translates into CASSQDGRQGNSPLHF.

This clone was detected only once. The chain joins TRBV5-1 to TRBJ1-6; D is possibly TRBD1 (5 bases). The CDR3 covers 15 residues. Trimming removed 5 bases at V and 8 bases at J, with 17 bases between. Germline V gene sequence: CDR1 SGHRS, CDR2 YFSETQ. The CDR3 loop reads CASRVYFVGDSPLHF. The CDR3 DNA reads as TGCGCCAGCAGGGTTTATTTCGTAGGGGATTCACCCCTCCACTTT.

The rearrangement joins TRBV27 to TRBJ1-4; D is perhaps TRBD1 (6 bases). Germline lookup yields CDR1 MNHEY and CDR2 SMNVEV (reference sequence). This CDR3 contains 14 residues. Trimming removed 6 bases at V and 4 bases at J, with 12 bases between. CDR3 in DNA: TGTGCCAGCAGGCCGACAGGACTTAATGAAAAACTGTTTTTT. Its protein is CASRPTGLNEKLFF.

This clone occurred once. This chain joins TRBV5-1 and TRBJ1-2; 7 bases are a match to TRBD1. V was pared by 0 bases and J by 4 bases, with 12 bases of the junction left unmatched. CDR1 is SGHRS, CDR2 YFSETQ, per germline. CDR3 length: 17 residues. In DNA, the CDR3 is TGCGCCAGCAGCTTGGACCCCGCCGGACAGGTCGGCTATGGCTACACCTTC. It specifies CASSLDPAGQVGYGYTF.

The chain recombines TRBV2 with TRBJ2-3; 8 positions agree with TRBD2. CDR3 length: 14 amino acids. V was pared by 3 bases and J by 5 bases, with 4 bases of the junction left unmatched. Germline V lookup: CDR1 SNHLY, CDR2 FYNNEI. The chain's CDR3 is CASSDRAGGDTQYF. The CDR3 DNA reads as TGTGCCAGCAGTGACAGGGCGGGGGGAGATACGCAGTATTTT.

The genes are TRBV5-1 and TRBJ1-1; D ambiguous. The V gene's germline CDR1 is SGHRS and CDR2 YFSETQ. V was cut by 5 bases and J by 0 bases, with 11 bases left in between. There are 14 residues in the CDR3. The CDR3 spells CASRSQSLNTEAFF. The CDR3 region has the DNA TGCGCCAGCAGATCCCAGTCCCTGAACACTGAAGCTTTCTTT.

A few counts support this clone. DNA of the CDR3: TGTGCCACCAGTGCGGGGGATCCCAGGAATTCACCCCTCCACTTT. Protein sequence: CATSAGDPRNSPLHF. This sequence joins TRBV24-1 and TRBJ1-6; perhaps TRBD1 as D (5 bases). Between the trimmed V and J ends, which lost 5 bases and 7 bases, there was a span of 14 bases. Germline V gives CDR1 KGHDR, CDR2 SFDVKD. The CDR3 runs to 15 residues.

J is TRBJ1-6 and V is TRBV30; a possible D gene is TRBD1 (6 bases). The CDR3 sequence is 15 residues long. Germline CDR1 is GTSNPN and CDR2 is SVGIG (reference sequence). V lost 4 bases and J lost 7, with 17 bases in between. The CDR3 coding sequence is TGTGCCTGGACTCCCAAATCAACAGGGAATTCACCCCTCCACTTT. Its translation: CAWTPKSTGNSPLHF.

This sequence joins TRBV24-1 and TRBJ2-6; 8 bases are shared with TRBD2. J was trimmed by 2 bases and V by 4 bases; bases with no gene match: 3. The germline gives CDR1 KGHDR, CDR2 SFDVKD. The CDR3 loop spans 16 amino acids. The CDR3 DNA reads as TGTGCCACCAGTGACCCGGGGGGGACTGGGGCCAACGTCCTGACTTTC. Protein product: CATSDPGGTGANVLTF.

V gene TRBV2 combines with J gene TRBJ1-2; D call uncertain. The V end was cut by 6 bases, the J end by 8 bases, with 13 bases between. Germline CDR1 and CDR2: SNHLY and FYNNEI. The CDR3 has 12 residues. The CDR3 region has the DNA TGTGCCAGCAGCCCCAACAGTGACGGCTACACCTTC. Its translation is CASSPNSDGYTF.

This clone was seen repeatedly, ten times or more. The rearrangement joins TRBV7-9 to TRBJ1-2, with a possible D match to TRBD1 (6 bases). The germline CDR1 and CDR2 sequences are SEHNR and FQNEAQ (reference sequence). The CDR3 is 13 residues long. V lost 4 bases and J lost 8, with 14 bases in between. In DNA, the CDR3 is TGTGCCAGCAGCTCATTACAGGGTTGGGGCTACACCTTC. Amino acids: CASSSLQGWGYTF.

The chain combines TRBV5-1 with TRBJ1-1; 7 positions agree with TRBD1. CDR1 is SGHRS, CDR2 YFSETQ, per germline. J lost 6 bases, V lost 4 bases, and 9 bases had no gene match. This CDR3 spans 14 amino acids. CDR3 bases: TGCGCCAGCAGCGCGGAGACAGGGTACGCTGAAGCTTTCTTT. Its protein product is CASSAETGYAEAFF.

This clone was counted between two and nine times. This chain connects TRBV14 to TRBJ1-6; TRBD1 might be the D (6 bases). V was cut by 4 bases and J by 7 bases, with 8 bases left in between. This CDR3 is 13 amino acids long. From germline, CDR1 is SGHDN and CDR2 FVKESK. The CDR3 spells CASSLTGNSPLHF. CDR3 sequence (DNA): TGTGCCAGCAGCCTAACAGGGAATTCACCCCTCCACTTT.

This sequence joins TRBV27 and TRBJ1-2; D may be TRBD1 (6 bases). The germline V gene has CDR1 MNHEY and CDR2 SMNVEV (reference sequence). CDR3 size: 17 residues. V was pared by 2 bases and J by 8 bases, with 24 bases between. CDR3 coding DNA: TGTGCCAGCAGTTTAGTTTTTGGCGGGGGCGCAATAAGGGGCTACACCTTC. Its translation is CASSLVFGGGAIRGYTF.

Worth noting for this clone: Other DNA sequences within the sample encode an identical CDR3. V gene TRBV28 combines with J gene TRBJ1-2; a possible D gene is TRBD1 (6 bases). Germline-derived CDR1 and CDR2 are MDHEN and SYDVKM. V was shortened by 6 bases and J by 2 bases, with 10 bases between the two germline ends. The length of the CDR3 is 13 residues. Here the CDR3 DNA reads TGTGCCAGCAGCCTCGGACAGAACTATGGCTACACCTTC. Encoded protein: CASSLGQNYGYTF.